This TCR beta chain was observed in a study of a mutant IDH1 vaccine in newly diagnosed glioma. Study as a whole: V12 fell at week 35 and V13, the study end, at week 47. Notes on the study in general: Immune responses arising from the vaccine appeared in approximately 93% of patients.

Worth noting for this clone: Its antigen remains unknown.

Trimming stripped 3 bases from V and 3 bases from J, with 16 bases between. The length of the CDR3 is 15 residues. Germline V CDR1 and CDR2: SGDLS, YYNGEE. Time point denoted: week 35, safety follow-up. Topical imiquimod accompanied each vaccine dose, which consisted of 300 ug of mutant IDH1 20-mer peptide. Tumors from donors were new WHO grade 3 or 4 IDH1-mutant astrocytomas with ATRX loss. Clones were read by immunoSEQ multiplex PCR, and TCRdb kept only the in-frame ones, dropping some. The profile shows just under 70,000 clones, almost 85% of them singletons. This receptor was identified in a man between 18 and 35 years old with glioma. Sequenced material: PBMCs, taken from a glioma patient whose treatment included an IDH1 peptide vaccine. V and J are TRBV9 and TRBJ2-7; D is undetermined. Written as DNA, the CDR3 is TGTGCCAGCAGCGGGGTGGCAGCTACTTTCTACGAGCAGTACTTC. Its protein product is CASSGVAATFYEQYF.